This TCR beta chain was captured in a study of blood T cell repertoires in COVID-19. Here immunoSEQ multiplex PCR was the method, and the copy in TCRdb shows in-frame clones only, minus some. This table has some 170,000 clones, approximately 88% appearing once. The V end lost 8 bases, the J end lost 4 bases, and 9 bases lay between the germline ends. The V gene's germline CDR1 is SGHVS and CDR2 FNYEAQ. The CDR3 extends over 12 amino acids. The source of this sequence is a woman in her forties or fifties with acute or convalescent COVID-19. V gene TRBV7-6 combines with J gene TRBJ2-1, with D possibly matching TRBD2 (5 bases). Sequenced material: peripheral blood. The CDR3: CASDPGYNEQFF. The CDR3, as DNA: TGTGCCAGCGACCCGGGGTACAATGAGCAGTTCTTC.